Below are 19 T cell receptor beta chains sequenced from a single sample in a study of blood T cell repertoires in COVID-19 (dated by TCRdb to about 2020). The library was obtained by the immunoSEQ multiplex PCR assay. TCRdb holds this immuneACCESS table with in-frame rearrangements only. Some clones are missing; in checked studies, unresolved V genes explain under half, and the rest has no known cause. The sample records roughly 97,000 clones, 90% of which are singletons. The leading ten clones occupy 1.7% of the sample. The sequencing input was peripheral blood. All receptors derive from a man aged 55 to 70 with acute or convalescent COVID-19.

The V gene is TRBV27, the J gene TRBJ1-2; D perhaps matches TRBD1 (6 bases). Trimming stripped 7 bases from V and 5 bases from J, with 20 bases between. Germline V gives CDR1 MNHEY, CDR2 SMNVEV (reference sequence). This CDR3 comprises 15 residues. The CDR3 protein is CASTTPGAGAYGYTF. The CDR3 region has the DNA TGTGCCAGCACCACCCCAGGGGCAGGGGCTTATGGCTACACCTTC.

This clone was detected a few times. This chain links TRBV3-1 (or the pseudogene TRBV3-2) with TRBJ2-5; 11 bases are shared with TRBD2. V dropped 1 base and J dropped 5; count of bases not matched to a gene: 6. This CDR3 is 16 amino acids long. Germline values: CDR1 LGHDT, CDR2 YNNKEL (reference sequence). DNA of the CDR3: TGTGCCAGCAGCCAAGGACTAGCGGGGCTCGGGGAGACCCAGTACTTC. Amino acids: CASSQGLAGLGETQYF.

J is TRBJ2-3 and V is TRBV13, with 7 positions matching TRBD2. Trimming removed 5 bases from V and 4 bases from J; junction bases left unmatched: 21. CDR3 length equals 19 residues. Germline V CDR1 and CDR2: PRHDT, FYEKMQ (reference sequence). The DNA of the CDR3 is TGTGCCAGCAGCCTCCCGACGGGACTATTAAGGTCCCACCCAGATACGCAGTATTTT. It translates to CASSLPTGLLRSHPDTQYF. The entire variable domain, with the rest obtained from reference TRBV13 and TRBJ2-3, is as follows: AAGVIQSPRHLIKEKRETATLKCYPIPRHDTVYWYQQGPGQDPQFLISFYEKMQSDKGSIPDRFSAQQFSDYHSELNMSSLELGDSALYFCASSLPTGLLRSHPDTQYFGPGTRLTVL.

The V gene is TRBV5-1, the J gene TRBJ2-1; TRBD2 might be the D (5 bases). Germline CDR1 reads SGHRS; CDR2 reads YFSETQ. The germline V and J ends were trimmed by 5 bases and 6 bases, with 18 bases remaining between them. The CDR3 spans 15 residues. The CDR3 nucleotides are TGCGCCAGCAGGGGAGAGGCTCTAATCGGCAATGAGCAGTTCTTC. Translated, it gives CASRGEALIGNEQFF.

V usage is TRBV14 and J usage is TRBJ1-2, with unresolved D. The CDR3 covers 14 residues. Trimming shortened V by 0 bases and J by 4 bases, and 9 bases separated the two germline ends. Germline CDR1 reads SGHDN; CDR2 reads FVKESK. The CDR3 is CASSQEGRGYGYTF. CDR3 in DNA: TGTGCCAGCAGCCAAGAAGGACGGGGCTATGGCTACACCTTC.

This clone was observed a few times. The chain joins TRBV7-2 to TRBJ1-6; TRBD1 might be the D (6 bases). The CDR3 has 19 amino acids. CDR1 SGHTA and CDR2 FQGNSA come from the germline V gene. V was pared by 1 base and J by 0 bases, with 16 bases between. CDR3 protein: CASSLGRGGTSSYNSPLHF. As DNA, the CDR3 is TGTGCCAGCAGCTTAGGTAGGGGGGGAACGAGCTCCTATAATTCACCCCTCCACTTT.

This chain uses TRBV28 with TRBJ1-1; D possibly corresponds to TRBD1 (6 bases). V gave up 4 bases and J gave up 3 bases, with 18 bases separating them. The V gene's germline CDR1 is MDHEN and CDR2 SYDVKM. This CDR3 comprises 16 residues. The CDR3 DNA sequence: TGTGCCAGCAGTTCTTCCACCCCACAGGGCTACACTGAAGCTTTCTTT. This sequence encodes CASSSSTPQGYTEAFF.

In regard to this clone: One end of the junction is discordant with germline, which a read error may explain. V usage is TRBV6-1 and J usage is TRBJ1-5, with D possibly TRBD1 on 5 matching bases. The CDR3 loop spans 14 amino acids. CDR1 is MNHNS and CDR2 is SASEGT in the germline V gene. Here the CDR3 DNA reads TGTGCCAGCTGTGAGTCAGGGAGCAATCAGCCCCAGCATTTT. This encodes CASCESGSNQPQHF.

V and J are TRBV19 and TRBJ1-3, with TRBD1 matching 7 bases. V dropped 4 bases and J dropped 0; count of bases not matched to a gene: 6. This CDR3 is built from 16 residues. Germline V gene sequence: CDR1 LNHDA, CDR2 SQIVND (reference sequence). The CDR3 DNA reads TGTGCCAGTAGTACCGACAGGGCCCCCTCTGGAAACACCATATATTTT. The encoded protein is CASSTDRAPSGNTIYF.

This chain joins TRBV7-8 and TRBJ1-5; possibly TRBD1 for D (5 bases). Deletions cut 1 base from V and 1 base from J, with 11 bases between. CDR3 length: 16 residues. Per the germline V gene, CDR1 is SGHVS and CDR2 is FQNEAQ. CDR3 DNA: TGTGCCAGCAGCTTAGTGTACGGGGGAAGCAATCAGCCCCAGCATTTT. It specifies CASSLVYGGSNQPQHF.

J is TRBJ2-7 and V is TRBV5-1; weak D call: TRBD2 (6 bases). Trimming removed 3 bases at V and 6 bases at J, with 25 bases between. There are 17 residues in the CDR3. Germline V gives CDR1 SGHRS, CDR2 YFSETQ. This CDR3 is CASSWGEPTPRGSEQYV. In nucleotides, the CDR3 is TGCGCCAGCAGCTGGGGGGAACCGACCCCGCGTGGGAGCGAGCAGTACGTC.

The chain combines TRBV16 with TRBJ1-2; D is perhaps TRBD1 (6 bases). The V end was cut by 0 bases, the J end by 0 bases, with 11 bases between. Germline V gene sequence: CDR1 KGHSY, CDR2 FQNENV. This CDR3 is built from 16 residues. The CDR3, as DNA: TGTGCCAGCAGCCAATCTGGGACAACCTCTAACTATGGCTACACCTTC. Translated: CASSQSGTTSNYGYTF.

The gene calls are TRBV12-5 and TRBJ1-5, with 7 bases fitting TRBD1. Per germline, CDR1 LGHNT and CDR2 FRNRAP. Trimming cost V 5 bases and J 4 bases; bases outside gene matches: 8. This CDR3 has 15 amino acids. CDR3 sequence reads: CASGGGTAPNQPQHF. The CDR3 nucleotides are TGTGCTAGTGGTGGGGGGACAGCACCTAATCAGCCCCAGCATTTT.

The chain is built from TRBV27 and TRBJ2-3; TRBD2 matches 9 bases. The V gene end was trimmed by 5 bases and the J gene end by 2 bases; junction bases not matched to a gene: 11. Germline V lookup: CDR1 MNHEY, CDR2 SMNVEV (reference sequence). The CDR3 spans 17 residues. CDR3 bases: TGTGCCAGCAGTCGCGGTAGCGGGGGTCGATACACAGATACGCAGTATTTT. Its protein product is CASSRGSGGRYTDTQYF.

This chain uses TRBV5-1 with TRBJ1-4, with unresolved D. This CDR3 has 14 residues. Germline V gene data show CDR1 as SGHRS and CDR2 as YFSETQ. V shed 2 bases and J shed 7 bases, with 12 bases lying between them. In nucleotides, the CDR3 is TGCGCCAGCAGCTTTGGAATCGGAGGTGAAAAACTGTTTTTT. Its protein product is CASSFGIGGEKLFF.

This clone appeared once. CDR3 nucleotide sequence: TGCGCCAGCAGTCTGCCAGCGGGGAGCCTCACAGATACGCAGTATTTT. As protein: CASSLPAGSLTDTQYF. The chain carries TRBV5-1 and TRBJ2-3, with TRBD2 matching 7 bases. Per the germline V gene, CDR1 is SGHRS and CDR2 is YFSETQ. This CDR3 is built from 16 residues. Germline trimming cut 5 bases from V and 2 bases from J; bases unmatched to any gene: 11.

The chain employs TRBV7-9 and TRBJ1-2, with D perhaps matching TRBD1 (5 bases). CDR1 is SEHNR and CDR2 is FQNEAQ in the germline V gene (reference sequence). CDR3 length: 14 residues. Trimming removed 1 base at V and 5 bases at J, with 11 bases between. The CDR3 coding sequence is TGTGCCAGCAGCTTAGATGGGGCCGGGTATGGCTACACCTTC. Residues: CASSLDGAGYGYTF. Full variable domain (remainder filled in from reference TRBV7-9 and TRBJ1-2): DTGVSQNPRHKITKRGQNVTFRCDPISEHNRLYWYRQTLGQGPEFLTYFQNEAQLEKSRLLSDRFSAERPKGSFSTLEIQRTEQGDSAMYLCASSLDGAGYGYTFGSGTRLTVV.

CDR3 DNA sequence: TGTGCCAGCTCACCAAACAGGTTAACTACTGCGGAAGCTTTCTTT. Amino acid sequence: CASSPNRLTTAEAFF. V and J are TRBV18 and TRBJ1-1, with D tentatively TRBD1 (5 bases). CDR1 KGHSH and CDR2 LQKENI come from the germline V gene. V shed 2 bases and J shed 8 bases, with 18 bases lying between them. The CDR3 runs to 15 residues.

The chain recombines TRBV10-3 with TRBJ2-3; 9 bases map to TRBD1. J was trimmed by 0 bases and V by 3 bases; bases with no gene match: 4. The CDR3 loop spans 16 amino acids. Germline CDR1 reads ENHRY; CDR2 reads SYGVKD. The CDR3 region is CAISEGDRVSTDTQYF. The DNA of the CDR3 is TGTGCCATCAGTGAAGGGGACAGGGTGAGCACAGATACGCAGTATTTT.